One sample yielded the 15 T cell receptor beta chains listed below, sequenced in a study of blood T cell repertoires in COVID-19. Only in-frame clones appear in the TCRdb table, and some are missing; sequencing was by immunoSEQ multiplex PCR. The table shows approximately 180,000 clones, with roughly 88% occurring only once. Specimen: peripheral blood. The origin of the receptors is a man between 60 and 75 years old with acute or convalescent COVID-19.

The chain links TRBV25-1 to TRBJ1-2; perhaps TRBD1 as D (6 bases). With 1 base removed from V and 8 bases from J, the gap between germline ends came to 20 bases. Per germline, CDR1 MGHDK and CDR2 SYGVNS. The CDR3 is 16 amino acids. CDR3 DNA sequence: TGTGCCAGCAGTGAATCTATGAGGGGGGGACGAGGCGGCTACACCTTC. Amino acids: CASSESMRGGRGGYTF.

The chain recombines TRBV7-3 with TRBJ2-1, with D unresolved. Germline V CDR1 and CDR2: SGHTA, FQGTGA. Trimming pared 3 bases from V and 5 bases from J, leaving 8 bases between. The CDR3 runs 13 residues. In DNA form, the CDR3 reads TGTGCCAGCAGCTTTGGCTCTGACAATGAGCAGTTCTTC. It is translated as CASSFGSDNEQFF.

The V call is TRBV27, the J call TRBJ1-6; D is possibly TRBD1 (6 bases). CDR3 length: 17 amino acids. V shed 2 bases and J shed 6 bases, with 17 bases lying between them. Germline V lookup: CDR1 MNHEY, CDR2 SMNVEV (reference sequence). The CDR3 protein is CASSLQAPGRGNSPLHF. The CDR3 DNA sequence: TGTGCCAGCAGTTTACAGGCCCCCGGCAGGGGTAATTCACCCCTCCACTTT.

This chain links TRBV7-2 with TRBJ1-1; TRBD1 agrees at 8 bases. The CDR3 has 13 amino acids. In germline, CDR1 is SGHTA, CDR2 FQGNSA. Trimming took 1 base from V and 10 from J; bases not matched to a gene: 5. The CDR3 here is CASSLGTGLTAFF. The CDR3 nucleotides read TGTGCCAGCAGCTTAGGGACAGGGCTAACAGCTTTCTTT.

The V and J genes are TRBV6-5 and TRBJ2-7, with TRBD2 as a possible D gene (6 bases). This CDR3 region has 13 residues. Trimming took 6 bases from V and 3 from J, leaving 12 bases between them. Looked up from germline, CDR1 is MNHEY and CDR2 is SVGAGI. The CDR3 sequence: CASSRREDYEQYF. In DNA form, the CDR3 reads TGTGCCAGCAGCCGGAGGGAGGACTACGAGCAGTACTTC.

The chain is built from TRBV7-9 and TRBJ1-1; D perhaps matches TRBD1 (6 bases). CDR1 SEHNR and CDR2 FQNEAQ come from the germline V gene (reference sequence). Trimming removed 0 bases at V and 7 bases at J, with 12 bases between. The CDR3 is 14 amino acids. The chain's CDR3 is CASSLASQGDEAFF. The CDR3 coding sequence is TGTGCCAGCAGCTTAGCGTCACAGGGTGATGAAGCTTTCTTT.

The gene calls are TRBV2 and TRBJ2-1; D is unresolved. Trimming removed 2 bases at V and 5 bases at J, with 7 bases between. Per germline, CDR1 SNHLY and CDR2 FYNNEI. The CDR3 extends over 13 amino acids. CDR3 nucleotides: TGTGCCAGCAGTGAAAACACAGACAATGAGCAGTTCTTC. This gives the protein CASSENTDNEQFF.

CDR3 residues: CASRPRGLAGYEQYF. The CDR3 region has the DNA TGTGCCAGTAGACCGCGGGGACTAGCAGGATACGAGCAGTACTTC. The V call is TRBV19, the J call TRBJ2-7; TRBD2 agrees at 9 bases. CDR3 length: 15 amino acids. The J segment lost 4 bases and the V segment lost 6 bases, leaving 10 bases of the junction unmatched. The V gene's germline CDR1 is LNHDA and CDR2 SQIVND (reference sequence).

V is TRBV10-1 and J is TRBJ2-1, with D maybe TRBD1 (5 bases). V lost 6 bases, J lost 2 bases, and 8 bases lay in between. The CDR3 covers 13 residues. Germline V gives CDR1 WNHNN, CDR2 SYGVQD (reference sequence). This chain's CDR3 is CASRPGTYNEQFF. As DNA, the CDR3 is TGCGCCAGCAGACCAGGGACCTACAATGAGCAGTTCTTC.

This chain connects TRBV7-9 to TRBJ1-1; weak D call: TRBD1 (5 bases). Germline loops: CDR1 SEHNR, CDR2 FQNEAQ (reference sequence). V was shortened by 0 bases and J by 6 bases, with 11 bases between the two germline ends. The CDR3 loop spans 14 amino acids. CDR3 DNA sequence: TGTGCCAGCAGCTTAGCAACCAGGGTACCTGAAGCTTTCTTT. This encodes CASSLATRVPEAFF.

J is TRBJ2-3 and V is TRBV6-2 or TRBV6-3; 9 positions match TRBD2. The CDR3 is 19 residues long. CDR1 is MNHEY, CDR2 SVGEGT, per germline. The J segment lost 0 bases and the V segment lost 2 bases, leaving 12 bases of the junction unmatched. The CDR3 DNA reads TGTGCCAGCAGTTACCGAAGCGGGAGGCCATTCCATAGCACAGATACGCAGTATTTT. As protein: CASSYRSGRPFHSTDTQYF.

The genes are TRBV27 and TRBJ2-2; D is undetermined. Germline V gives CDR1 MNHEY, CDR2 SMNVEV (reference sequence). This CDR3 region has 14 residues. V lost 3 bases to trimming and J lost 4 bases, with 9 bases between them. The CDR3 region is CASSFSRGTGELFF. The CDR3 DNA sequence: TGTGCCAGCAGTTTCTCTCGAGGCACCGGGGAGCTGTTTTTT.

This chain uses TRBV5-1 with TRBJ1-1; D is ambiguous. Trimming stripped 0 bases from V and 4 bases from J, with 13 bases between. Germline CDR1 and CDR2: SGHRS and YFSETQ. This CDR3 contains 15 residues. The CDR3 loop is CASSLARDWGTEAFF. CDR3 bases: TGCGCCAGCAGCTTGGCCCGGGATTGGGGCACTGAAGCTTTCTTT.

This chain links TRBV11-2 with TRBJ2-1; 11 bases are a match to TRBD2. The trim removed 0 bases at V and 7 bases at J, leaving 8 bases unmatched. This CDR3 spans 17 amino acids. Germline CDR1 SGHAT, CDR2 FQNNGV. The DNA of the CDR3 is TGTGCCAGCAGCTTAGATAATTTTAGCGGGAGGGTAAATGAGCAGTTCTTC. This sequence encodes CASSLDNFSGRVNEQFF.

The rearrangement uses TRBV2 and TRBJ1-5, with 7 bases that match TRBD1. The ends lost 6 bases at V and 5 bases at J; junction bases unmatched: 7. The CDR3 spans 14 residues. In germline, CDR1 is SNHLY, CDR2 FYNNEI. The chain's CDR3 is CASSFQGVDQPQHF. CDR3 in DNA: TGTGCCAGCAGCTTTCAGGGGGTTGATCAGCCCCAGCATTTT.